This T cell receptor beta chain appears in the sequencing data of a study of T cell changes during pregnancy in multiple sclerosis. V lost 7 bases to trimming and J lost 5 bases; unmatched junction nucleotides: 6. CDR1 and CDR2 (germline): MNHNS, SASEGT. The CDR3 contains 13 residues. Assay: immunoSEQ multiplex PCR; the TCRdb copy retains only in-frame clones and omits some. Of almost 35,000 clones in the sample, 90% were seen once. The TCR was taken from a female donor with multiple sclerosis, enrolled in a pregnancy study. The specimen was CD8+ T cells from peripheral blood mononuclear cells, collected before pregnancy. The chain joins TRBV6-1 to TRBJ2-5, with TRBD2 matching over 8 bases. CDR3: CASIGGVLETQYF. CDR3 sequence (DNA): TGTGCCAGCATCGGGGGGGTGCTGGAGACCCAGTACTTC.